The 9 T cell receptor beta chains given below trace back to one sample, sequenced in a study of regulatory T cells in long-lasting Graves disease. Through Arm-PCR of CDR3 regions and iRepertoire HTBI primers, TCR beta libraries were built. One entry per CDR3 protein results from TCRdb running MiXCR on the multiplex PCR reads. The table has about 450,000 distinct CDR3 sequences, 15% to 20% seen once. Time point described: newly diagnosed GD, antithyroid drugs for less than 3 months. TCR sequences were obtained from RNA taken from PBMCs. The same data also contributed to another study, on T cells in Graves' hyperthyroidism and ophthalmopathy.

This sample comprised peripheral blood mononuclear cells (PBMCs), obtained at new diagnosis, from a patient treated with antithyroid drugs. These receptors all stem from a woman aged 25 to 39 with Graves disease.

This clonotype came up a few times. The gene calls are TRBV4-3 and TRBJ2-1; TRBD2 aligns across 13 bases. The CDR3 is 15 amino acids. Germline loops: CDR1 LGHNA, CDR2 YSLEER. With 6 bases clipped from V and 6 bases from J, the junction kept 5 bases outside the gene matches. The CDR3 DNA reads TGCGCCAGCAGACGGACTAGCGGGAGCCTCAATGAGCAGTTCTTC. Protein sequence: CASRRTSGSLNEQFF.

This clonotype showed up just a few times. This chain joins TRBV6-5 and TRBJ2-6; perhaps TRBD2 as D (6 bases). CDR1 and CDR2 (germline): MNHEY, SVGAGI. The V gene lost 4 bases and the J gene lost 0 bases, with 13 bases spanning the gap. This CDR3 spans 17 amino acids. The CDR3 DNA reads TGTGCCAGCAGTTCCGGGACTTTTGTCTCTGGGGCCAACGTCCTGACTTTC. Residues: CASSSGTFVSGANVLTF.

This clonotype was found many times. The chain has TRBV30 and TRBJ1-2; D unresolved. V shed 0 bases and J shed 3 bases, with 11 bases lying between them. The CDR3 consists of 14 residues. Germline CDR1 is GTSNPN and CDR2 is SVGIG (reference sequence). CDR3 sequence: CAWSVRAHDYGYTF. DNA for the CDR3: TGTGCCTGGAGTGTAAGAGCCCATGACTATGGCTACACCTTC.

CDR3 coding DNA: TGCGCCAGCAGCGTGGCCGGGACTAGCGGGAGCCATGAGCAGTTCTTC. It encodes CASSVAGTSGSHEQFF. J is TRBJ2-1 and V is TRBV5-1; 14 bases map to TRBD2. CDR1 SGHRS and CDR2 YFSETQ come from the germline V gene. J gave up 8 bases and V 4 bases, and 8 bases lay outside the gene matches. The CDR3 sequence is 16 residues long.

The J gene is TRBJ2-4, the V gene TRBV10-1; D gene ambiguous. The germline V and J ends were trimmed by 2 bases and 6 bases, with 11 bases remaining between them. The CDR3 covers 14 residues. Looked up from germline, CDR1 is WNHNN and CDR2 is SYGVQD (reference sequence). The CDR3 sequence: CASSEGQQGNIQYF. The CDR3 nucleotides are TGCGCCAGCAGTGAGGGTCAGCAAGGAAACATTCAGTACTTC.

This clonotype was detected ten times or more. This sequence joins TRBV5-1 and TRBJ2-1; the match to TRBD2 covers 12 bases. The CDR3 totals 17 residues. Unmatched junction bases numbered 5, after V lost 4 bases and J lost 0 bases. Germline V lookup: CDR1 SGHRS, CDR2 YFSETQ. In nucleotides, the CDR3 is TGCGCCAGCAGCCGACTAGCGGGGGAGAGCTCCTACAATGAGCAGTTCTTC. Its protein is CASSRLAGESSYNEQFF.

The CDR3 sequence is CASSLGLAGVKFF. The CDR3 DNA reads as TGTGCCAGCAGCCTCGGACTAGCGGGAGTTAAGTTCTTC. The chain uses TRBV5-6 and TRBJ2-1, with 13 nucleotides matching TRBD2. The V and J ends lost 4 bases and 14 bases, in that order; junction bases with no gene match: 6. CDR1 SGHDT and CDR2 YYEEEE come from the germline V gene. The CDR3 has 13 amino acids.

This clonotype was seen many times. V gene TRBV6-2 or TRBV6-3 combines with J gene TRBJ2-7; 12 bases agree with TRBD2. The CDR3 has 18 residues. The V gene end was trimmed by 2 bases and the J gene end by 1 base; junction bases not matched to a gene: 9. Germline V gene data show CDR1 as MNHEY and CDR2 as SVGEGT. The CDR3 DNA is TGTGCCAGCAGTTACCCCCGCCTAGCGGGAGGGAAGTCCTACGAGCAGTACTTC. The encoded protein is CASSYPRLAGGKSYEQYF.

This clonotype was counted between two and nine times. The CDR3 does not end in the conserved phenylalanine or tryptophan, so this is likely a read error. CDR3: CASSARRDTQYL. CDR3 nucleotide sequence: TGTGCCAGCAGTGCGAGAAGAGATACGCAGTATCTT. The chain has TRBV2 and TRBJ2-3; D gene uncertain. The germline V gene has CDR1 SNHLY and CDR2 FYNNEI. The CDR3 spans 12 residues. Between the trimmed V and J ends, which lost 4 bases and 5 bases, there was a span of 7 bases.